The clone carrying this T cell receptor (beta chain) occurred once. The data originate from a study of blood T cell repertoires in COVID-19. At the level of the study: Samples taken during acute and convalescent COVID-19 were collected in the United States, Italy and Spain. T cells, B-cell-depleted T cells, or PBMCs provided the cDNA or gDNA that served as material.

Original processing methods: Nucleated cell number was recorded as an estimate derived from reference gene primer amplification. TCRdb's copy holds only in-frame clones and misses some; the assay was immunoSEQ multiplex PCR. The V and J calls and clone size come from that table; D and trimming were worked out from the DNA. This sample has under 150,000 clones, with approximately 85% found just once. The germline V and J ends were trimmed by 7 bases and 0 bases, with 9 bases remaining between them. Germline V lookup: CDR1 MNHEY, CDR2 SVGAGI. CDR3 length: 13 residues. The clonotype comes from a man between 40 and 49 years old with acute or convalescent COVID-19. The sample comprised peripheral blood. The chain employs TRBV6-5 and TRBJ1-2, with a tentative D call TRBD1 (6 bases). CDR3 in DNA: TGTGCCAGCAAGGACAGTCCTAACTATGGCTACACCTTC. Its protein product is CASKDSPNYGYTF.